This T cell receptor beta chain was profiled in a study of Ad26.COV2.S vaccination and SARS-CoV-2 variants. Study-wide results and limits: Vaccine recipients and placebo recipients showed similar non-spike TCR breadth. Total T cell responses may have been underestimated by the TCR breadth and depth analyses.

The repertoire was sequenced with immunoSEQ multiplex PCR; TCRdb's copy has only in-frame clones and lacks some. The table shows 350,000 to 450,000 clones, with roughly 91% occurring only once. Treatment indicated: about 20 received Ad26.COV2.S at low or high dose, single or two shots; 5 received placebo; per-sample allocation not given. The study sampled participants on day 63 after the first vaccine or placebo injection. Of note for this clone: What it binds is not known.

The CDR3 runs 14 residues. Germline V gives CDR1 SGHRS, CDR2 YFSETQ. Trimming pared 4 bases from V and 0 bases from J, leaving 11 bases between. The specimen was peripheral blood, collected in a trial of Ad26.COV2.S vaccine versus placebo. This rearrangement joins TRBV5-1 to TRBJ2-7; D is possibly TRBD1 (5 bases). The origin of this receptor is a person aged 18-60 years who received the Ad26.COV2.S COVID-19 vaccine or a placebo. The CDR3 here is CASSVVQGSYEQYF. The CDR3 DNA sequence: TGCGCCAGCAGCGTGGTGCAGGGCTCCTACGAGCAGTACTTC. Variable domain in full (rest from reference TRBV5-1 and TRBJ2-7): KAGVTQTPRYLIKTRGQQVTLSCSPISGHRSVSWYQQTPGQGLQFLFEYFSETQRNKGNFPGRFSGRQFSNSRSEMNVSTLELGDSALYLCASSVVQGSYEQYFGPGTRLTVT.